This record concerns one T cell receptor beta chain sequence. The antigen it recognizes is unknown. No qualities accompany the bases; no much larger clone lies one base away. Here V drops 0 bases and J drops 3 bases, and the junction holds 4 bases not matched to any gene. CDR1 is given as SGHAT and CDR2 as FQNNGV, both from the germline V gene. From the cysteine up to the phenylalanine, the CDR3 has a length of 16 residues. Only CDR3 DNA remains: 48 bases, in frame from the first base. This sample was taken from a study of cytomegalovirus exposure and HLA in healthy donors (TCRdb year 2017). For the wider study: An earlier analysis of some 550 of the donors reported more than 250 Gb of sequence data and some 120 million unique TCR beta sequences from approximately 180 million T cells. An earlier analysis of some 600 of the donors applied high-throughput TCR beta sequencing to assess whether each TCR beta V gene segment acted as functional or pseudogenic. The aim of the study was to test whether cataloging public T cell receptors could identify signatures of past pathogen exposure. HLA typing covered class I and class II loci at four-digit resolution. A later analysis re-examined previously published TCR beta repertoires from more than 600 donors and added high-resolution HLA genotyping to investigate patterns of TCR occurrence. A later genetic analysis took genome-wide SNP genotypes for about 55% of the roughly 670 donors and used that subset as a discovery cohort. In the later analysis, no new phenotypic data were used to find candidate immune exposures; instead, reliance was placed on TCR beta sequences and their occurrence across donors. Alongside the repertoire data, information on donor age, sex, ethnicity and CMV serostatus was compiled. Among the approximately 430 genotyped donors, around 81% belonged to the genetic ancestry cluster associated with self-reported Caucasian donors. Besides the first cohort of 666 subjects, a separate validation cohort made up of about 120 different subjects was used. About five DR-DQ haplotypes were treated as single units for association and clustering because of strong linkage in the cohort. Among a few hundred genotyped donors of the cohort, an average of about 240,000 unique TCR beta nucleotide sequences were sequenced per donor, approximately 20% of them non-productive. All discovery cohort repertoires had been generated on a single sequencing platform. An early release that covered roughly 600 HLA-typed donors contained approximately 300 gigabases of sequencing data and about 93 million unique TCR sequences. The study combined high-throughput TCR immunosequencing, statistical association of individual TCRs with disease status, and machine learning to predict cytomegalovirus infection status. Typing coverage varied by locus: roughly 629-630 donors for A, B, C, DRB1 and DQB1; about 520 for DQA1; more than 600 for DPA1; 400 to 480 for DPB1. The study profiled the T cell repertoires of 500 to 800 subjects by immunosequencing and related them to cytomegalovirus serostatus.

The full study reports these points: Because the 87-base-pair reads could not distinguish some IMGT-functional V segments, including TRBV6-2 and TRBV6-3, those segments were excluded. The earlier analysis of 450 to 700 of the donors excluded roughly 16 rarely observed V segments, including chromosome 9 orphons, because counts were too low. In both the original and validation cohorts, the classifier was reported to diagnose cytomegalovirus status with high specificity and sensitivity. Linkage disequilibrium might explain the correlated functional status among segregating V segments, but an unknown experimental factor could not be ruled out. While some public TCRs were present in many individuals, most TCR sequences turned up only very rarely across donors. CMV serostatus was the only immune exposure information available for the cohort. In a later genetic analysis, a missense DCLRE1C variant was associated with V-gene and J-gene trimming of TCR beta chains, and the association was replicated in an independent cohort. According to the authors, the approach could potentially be generalized to other disease states and immunological phenotypes. According to a later analysis, TCR association rates differed among HLA loci, with DRB1 alleles showing the most associated TCRs and HLA-C alleles showing the fewest. A later analysis associated 16,951 TCR beta sequences with specific HLA alleles at a false discovery rate of 0.05. In an earlier analysis of fewer than 700 of the donors, most TCR beta V segments appeared in productive rearrangements about 87% or about 30% of the time, broadly matching IMGT annotations. The cohort was sequenced for TCR beta chains only, and without alpha or paired-chain data the features that could be detected were limited. Compared with equally common non-associated chains, HLA-associated TCR beta chains in a later analysis were more clonally expanded and had lower generation probabilities. Presence/absence analyses assumed roughly uniform sequencing depth across donors, an assumption that may not hold. The study listed approximately 150 TCR beta chains as associated with cytomegalovirus. In vitro tests confirmed that a few of the cytomegalovirus-associated TCR beta chains recognize cytomegalovirus antigens. In a later genetic analysis, fewer N-insertions in productive TCRs were reported among donors in an Asian-associated ancestry cluster than the roughly 670-donor mean. A further reported finding was that TCR beta sequences accurately predicted the HLA-A and HLA-B alleles for most subjects in the first cohort. A later analysis found that most CMV-associated TCR beta chains appeared HLA-restricted, with HLA associations seemingly driven largely by CMV exposure. Because HLA typing was missing for some donors at each locus, association tests included only the typed subset. In a later analysis, several top co-occurrence clusters were reported to appear linked to parvovirus B19, influenza, CMV and Epstein-Barr virus. A cluster of highly shared sequence variants was judged likely to represent a technical artifact of the sequencing pipeline. When HLA alleles, especially DR and DQ, strongly co-occurred, attributing TCR associations to individual alleles was difficult.

The library was prepared using the immunoSEQ multiplex PCR assay. The multiplex PCR relied on a mix of 60 forward primers for TCR Vbeta segments and 13 reverse primers for TCR Jbeta segments. Amplification of the CDR3 region of rearranged TCR beta genes was performed with a multiplex PCR assay on genomic DNA. The amplified TCR beta libraries were sequenced on the Illumina HiSeq System as 87-base-pair reads. Processing in the source paper ran as follows. A later analysis counted about 80 million unique TCR beta chains across the 640 or so repertoires, and around 9.9 million of these chains were shared by at least two donors. Raw reads were error-corrected and collapsed into unique sequences by a nearest-neighbor algorithm in which closely related sequences were merged to remove PCR and sequencing errors. To assign V, D and J gene segments, CDR3 sequences were aligned to IMGT reference sequences. For a sequence to be retained, a match of at least six nucleotides to both a V gene segment and a J gene segment was required. Rearrangements were called productive when the CDR3 lacked stop codons and stayed in frame with V and J; all others were non-productive. Following IMGT convention, CDR3 was defined as the stretch from the second conserved V-encoded cysteine up to the conserved J-encoded phenylalanine. Sequences without an unambiguous match to a single V gene segment were excluded from the earlier analysis of about 600 of the donors. In an earlier analysis of approximately 500 of the donors, a V segment was called functional when productive rearrangements were above 56.7%, and segregating when the standard deviation between donors exceeded 5%. A statistical classification framework was built for diagnosing cytomegalovirus status from the catalog of TCR beta chain sequences. V and J gene assignment, in a later analysis, came from comparing TCR nucleotide sequences with IMGT/GENE-DB human TR gene sequences. The TCRdist pipeline was used in a later analysis to assign CDR3 sequences and most-parsimonious VDJ recombination scenarios. In a later analysis, every TCR beta chain was defined by the combination of its CDR3 amino acid sequence and its V-gene family, and reads without a unique V-gene family were dropped. A later analysis removed several hundred highly shared, low-generation-probability nucleotide sequences to deal with suspected cross-contamination and a sequencing artifact. A later analysis calculated a clonal expansion index for each public chain from normalized within-repertoire ranks of inferred template counts. In a later analysis, generation probabilities were computed with a VDJ recombination model fitted to out-of-frame rearrangements, and the resulting probabilities were checked against IGoR. Hypergeometric tests were used in a later analysis to score TCR-TCR, TCR-HLA and TCR-CMV co-occurrence, with a repertoire-size bias correction applied to the TCR pairs. A later analysis estimated false discovery rates by permuting HLA or CMV assignments 20 times. In a later analysis, co-occurring TCRs were grouped using DBSCAN, with TCRdist sequence similarity added in when clustering inside HLA-allele-positive subsets. Repertoires with fewer than 30,000 or more than 120,000 public chains, plus five repertoires with anomalous nucleotide sharing, were excluded from co-occurrence clustering. Sourced from immuneACCESS, this table was stored by TCRdb with only in-frame sequences that have V and J called. A share of the clones is absent; for the studies checked, an unresolved V gene accounts for under half, and the remainder has no known explanation. V and J calls and clone size are those listed in that table; D and trimming were worked out from the DNA. Present in this sample are around 130,000 clones, around three quarters of which were seen just once. 2.6% of the sample belongs to the ten largest clones.

The cohort was made up of roughly 670 healthy bone marrow donors. All cohort members were sampled while nominally healthy, although unrecorded immune exposures were likely present. The donor was CMV seropositive and belonged to the group of 250 to 350 seropositive cohort members. A peripheral blood sample was provided by each donor, and peripheral blood mononuclear cells were used for TCR beta sequencing. The Qiagen DNeasy Blood Extraction Kit was used to extract genomic DNA from the blood cell samples. The source material was PBMCs. This TCR was recovered from a woman in her fifties or sixties in good health and CMV-seropositive. Rearrangement joined TRBV11-2 to TRBJ1-4, with 7 middle bases fitting TRBD1. The CDR3 sequence is CASSLDRGTANEKLFF. Here is the DNA: TGTGCCAGCAGCTTAGATCGGGGGACAGCTAATGAAAAACTGTTTTTT.